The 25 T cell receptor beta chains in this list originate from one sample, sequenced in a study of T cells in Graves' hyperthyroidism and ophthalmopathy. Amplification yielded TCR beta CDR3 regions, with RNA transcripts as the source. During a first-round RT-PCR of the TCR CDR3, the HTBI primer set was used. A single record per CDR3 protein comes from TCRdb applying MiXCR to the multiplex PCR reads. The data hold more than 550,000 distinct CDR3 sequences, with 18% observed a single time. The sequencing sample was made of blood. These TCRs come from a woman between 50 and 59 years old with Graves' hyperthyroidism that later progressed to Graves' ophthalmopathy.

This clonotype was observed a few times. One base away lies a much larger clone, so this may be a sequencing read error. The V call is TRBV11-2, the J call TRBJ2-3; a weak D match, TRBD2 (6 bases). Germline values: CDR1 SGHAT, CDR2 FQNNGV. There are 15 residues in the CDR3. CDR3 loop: CVSSLRGKGTDTQYF. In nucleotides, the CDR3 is TGTGTCAGCAGCTTACGGGGGAAGGGCACAGATACGCAGTATTTT.

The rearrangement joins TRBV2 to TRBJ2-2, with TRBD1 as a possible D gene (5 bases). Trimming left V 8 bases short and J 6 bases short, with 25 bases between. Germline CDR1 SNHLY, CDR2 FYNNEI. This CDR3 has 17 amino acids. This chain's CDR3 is CASFLQVVGNGAGELFF. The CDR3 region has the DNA TGTGCCAGCTTTCTACAGGTTGTTGGGAACGGTGCCGGGGAGCTGTTTTTT.

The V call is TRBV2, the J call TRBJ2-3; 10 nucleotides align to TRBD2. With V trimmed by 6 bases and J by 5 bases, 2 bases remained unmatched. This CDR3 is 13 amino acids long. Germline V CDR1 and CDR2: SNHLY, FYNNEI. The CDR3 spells CASRSGGGDTQYF. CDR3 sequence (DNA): TGTGCCAGCAGGAGCGGGGGGGGAGATACGCAGTATTTT.

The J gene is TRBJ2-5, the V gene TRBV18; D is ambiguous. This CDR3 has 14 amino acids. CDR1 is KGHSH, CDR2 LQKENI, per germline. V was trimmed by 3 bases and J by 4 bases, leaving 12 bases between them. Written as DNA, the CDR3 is TGTGCCAGCTCACCTCTTCAAACCGGAGAGACCCAGTACTTC. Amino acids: CASSPLQTGETQYF.

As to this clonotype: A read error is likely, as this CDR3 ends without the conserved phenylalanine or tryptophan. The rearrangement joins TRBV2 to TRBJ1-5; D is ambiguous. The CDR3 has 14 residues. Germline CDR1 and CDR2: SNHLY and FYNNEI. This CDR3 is CASRGSQSNQSQHL. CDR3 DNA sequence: TGTGCCAGCAGGGGCTCTCAAAGCAATCAGTCCCAGCATCTT.

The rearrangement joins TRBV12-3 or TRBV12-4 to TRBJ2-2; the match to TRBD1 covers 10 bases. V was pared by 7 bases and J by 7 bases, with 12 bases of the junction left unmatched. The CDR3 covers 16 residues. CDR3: CASINLDRGPVGELFF. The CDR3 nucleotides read TGTGCCAGCATCAACCTCGACAGGGGGCCGGTCGGGGAGCTGTTTTTT.

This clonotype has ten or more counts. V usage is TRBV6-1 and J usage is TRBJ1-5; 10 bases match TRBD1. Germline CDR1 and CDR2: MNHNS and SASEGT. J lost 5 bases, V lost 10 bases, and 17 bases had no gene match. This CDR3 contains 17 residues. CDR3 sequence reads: CATLIDRGLGLYQPQHF. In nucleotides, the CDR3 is TGTGCCACCCTTATAGACAGGGGGCTTGGTTTGTATCAGCCCCAGCATTTT.

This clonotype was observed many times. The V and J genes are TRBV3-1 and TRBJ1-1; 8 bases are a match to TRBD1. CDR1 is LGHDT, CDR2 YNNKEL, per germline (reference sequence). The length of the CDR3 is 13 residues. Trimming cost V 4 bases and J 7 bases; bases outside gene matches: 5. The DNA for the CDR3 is TGTGCCAGCAGCCCTAGGGACAGGAGTGAAGCTTTCTTT. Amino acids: CASSPRDRSEAFF.

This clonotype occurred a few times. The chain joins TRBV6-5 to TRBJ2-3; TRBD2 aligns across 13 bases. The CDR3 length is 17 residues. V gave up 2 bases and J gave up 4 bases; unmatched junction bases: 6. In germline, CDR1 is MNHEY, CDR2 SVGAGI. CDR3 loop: CASSYARTSGRPDTQYF. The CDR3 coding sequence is TGTGCCAGCAGTTACGCCCGGACTAGCGGGAGACCAGATACGCAGTATTTT.

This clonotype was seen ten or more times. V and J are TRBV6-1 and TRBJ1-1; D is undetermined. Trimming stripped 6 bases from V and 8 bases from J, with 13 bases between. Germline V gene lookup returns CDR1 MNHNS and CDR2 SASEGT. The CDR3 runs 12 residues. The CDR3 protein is CASSRNKQEAFF. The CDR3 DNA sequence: TGTGCCAGCAGCCGTAATAAACAAGAAGCTTTCTTT.

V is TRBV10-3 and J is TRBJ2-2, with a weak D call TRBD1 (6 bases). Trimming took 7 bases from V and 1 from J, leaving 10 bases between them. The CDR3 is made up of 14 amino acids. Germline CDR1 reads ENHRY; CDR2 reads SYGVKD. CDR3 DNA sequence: TGTGCCATCACCCTAGGGGGGAACACCGGGGAGCTGTTTTTT. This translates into CAITLGGNTGELFF.

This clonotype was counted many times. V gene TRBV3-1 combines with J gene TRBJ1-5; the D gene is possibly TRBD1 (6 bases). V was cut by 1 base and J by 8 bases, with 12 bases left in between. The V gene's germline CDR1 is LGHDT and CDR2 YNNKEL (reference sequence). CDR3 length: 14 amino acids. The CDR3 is CASSQGGPLEPQHF. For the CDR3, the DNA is TGTGCCAGCAGCCAAGGGGGGCCGTTGGAGCCCCAGCATTTT.

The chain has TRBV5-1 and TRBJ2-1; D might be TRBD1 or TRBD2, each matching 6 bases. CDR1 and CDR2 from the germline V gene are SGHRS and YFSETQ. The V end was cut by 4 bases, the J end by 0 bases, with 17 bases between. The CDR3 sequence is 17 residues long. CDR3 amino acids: CASSPPGAGSSYNEQFF. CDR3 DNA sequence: TGCGCCAGCAGCCCACCAGGGGCGGGGAGCTCCTACAATGAGCAGTTCTTC.

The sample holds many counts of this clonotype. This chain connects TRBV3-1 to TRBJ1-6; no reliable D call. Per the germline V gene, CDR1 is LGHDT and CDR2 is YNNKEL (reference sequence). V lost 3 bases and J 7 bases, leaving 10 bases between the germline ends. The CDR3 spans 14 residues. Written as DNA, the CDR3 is TGTGCCAGCAGCCAGGGCAGCTCGAATTCACCCCTCCACTTT. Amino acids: CASSQGSSNSPLHF. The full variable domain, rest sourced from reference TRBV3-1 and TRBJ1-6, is DTAVSQTPKYLVTQMGNDKSIKCEQNLGHDTMYWYKQDSKKFLKIMFSYNNKELIINETVPNRFSPKSPDKAHLNLHINSLELGDSAVYFCASSQGSSNSPLHFGNGTRLTVT.

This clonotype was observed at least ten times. This CDR3 reads CASSQVDRGSGYTF. DNA of the CDR3: TGTGCCAGCAGCCAAGTGGACAGGGGAAGTGGCTACACCTTC. The rearrangement links TRBV3-1 to TRBJ1-2; 9 bases fit TRBD1. In germline, CDR1 is LGHDT, CDR2 YNNKEL (reference sequence). V dropped 1 base and J dropped 7; count of bases not matched to a gene: 4. The CDR3 loop spans 14 amino acids.

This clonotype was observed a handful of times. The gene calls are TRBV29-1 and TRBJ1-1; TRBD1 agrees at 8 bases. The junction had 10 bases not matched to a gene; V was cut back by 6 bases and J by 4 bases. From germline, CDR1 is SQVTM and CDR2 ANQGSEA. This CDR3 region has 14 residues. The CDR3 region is CSVDHATGVTEAFF. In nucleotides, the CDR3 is TGCAGCGTAGATCATGCGACAGGGGTCACTGAAGCTTTCTTT.

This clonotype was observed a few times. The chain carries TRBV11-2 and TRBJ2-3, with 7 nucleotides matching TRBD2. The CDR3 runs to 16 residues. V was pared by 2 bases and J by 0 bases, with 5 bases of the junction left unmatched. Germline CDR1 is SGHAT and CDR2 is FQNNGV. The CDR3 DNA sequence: TGTGCCAGCAGCTTATTCGGGGGGACTAGCACAGATACGCAGTATTTT. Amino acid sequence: CASSLFGGTSTDTQYF.

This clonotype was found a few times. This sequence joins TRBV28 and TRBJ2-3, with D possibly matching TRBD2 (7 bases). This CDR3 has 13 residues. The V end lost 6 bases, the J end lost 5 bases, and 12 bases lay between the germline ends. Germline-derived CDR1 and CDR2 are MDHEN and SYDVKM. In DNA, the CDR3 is TGTGCCAGCAGGTTGGGGGGGCTAGATACGCAGTATTTT. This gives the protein CASRLGGLDTQYF. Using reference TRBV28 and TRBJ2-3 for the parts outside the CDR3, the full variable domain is DVKVTQSSRYLVKRTGEKVFLECVQDMDHENMFWYRQDPGLGLRLIYFSYDVKMKEKGDIPEGYSVSREKKERFSLILESASTNQTSMYLCASRLGGLDTQYFGPGTRLTVL.

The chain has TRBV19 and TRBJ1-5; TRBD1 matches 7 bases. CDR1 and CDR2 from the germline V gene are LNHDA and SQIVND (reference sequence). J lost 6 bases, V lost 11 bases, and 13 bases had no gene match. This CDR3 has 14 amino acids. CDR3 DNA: TGTGCCGGAGGGGGGGCAGGGGGAGGTCAGCCCCAGCATTTT. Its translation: CAGGGAGGGQPQHF.

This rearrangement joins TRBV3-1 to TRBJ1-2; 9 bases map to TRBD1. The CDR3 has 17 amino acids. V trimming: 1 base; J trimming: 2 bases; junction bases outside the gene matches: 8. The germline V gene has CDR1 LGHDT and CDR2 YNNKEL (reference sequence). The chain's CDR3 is CASSQGDRVGRNYGYTF. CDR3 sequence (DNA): TGTGCCAGCAGCCAAGGGGACAGGGTTGGGAGGAACTATGGCTACACCTTC.

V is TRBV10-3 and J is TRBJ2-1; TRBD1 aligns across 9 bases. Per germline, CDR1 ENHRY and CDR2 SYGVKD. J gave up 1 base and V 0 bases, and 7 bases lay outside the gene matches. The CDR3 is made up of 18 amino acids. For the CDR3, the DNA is TGTGCCATCAGTGAGTCTGGGACAGGGTTCTCGTCCTACAATGAGCAGTTCTTC. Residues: CAISESGTGFSSYNEQFF.

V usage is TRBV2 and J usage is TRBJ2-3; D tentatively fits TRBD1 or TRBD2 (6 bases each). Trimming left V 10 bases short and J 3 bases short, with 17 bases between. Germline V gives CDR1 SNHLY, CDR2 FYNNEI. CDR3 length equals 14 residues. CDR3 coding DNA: TGTGCCATCGAGTGGGGGGCTAGTACAGATACGCAGTATTTT. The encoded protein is CAIEWGASTDTQYF.

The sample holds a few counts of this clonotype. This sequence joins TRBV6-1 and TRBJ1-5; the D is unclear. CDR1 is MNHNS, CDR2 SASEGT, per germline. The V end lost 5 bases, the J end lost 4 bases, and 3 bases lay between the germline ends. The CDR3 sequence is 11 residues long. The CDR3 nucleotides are TGTGCCAGCAGTACTAATCAGCCCCAGCATTTT. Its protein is CASSTNQPQHF.

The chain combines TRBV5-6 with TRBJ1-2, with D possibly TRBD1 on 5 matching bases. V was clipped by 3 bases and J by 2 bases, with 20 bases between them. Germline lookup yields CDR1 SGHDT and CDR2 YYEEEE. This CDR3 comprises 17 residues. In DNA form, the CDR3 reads TGTGCCAGCAGCTCGTCCCGGGACGGCGCGGCAAACTATGGCTACACCTTC. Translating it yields CASSSSRDGAANYGYTF.

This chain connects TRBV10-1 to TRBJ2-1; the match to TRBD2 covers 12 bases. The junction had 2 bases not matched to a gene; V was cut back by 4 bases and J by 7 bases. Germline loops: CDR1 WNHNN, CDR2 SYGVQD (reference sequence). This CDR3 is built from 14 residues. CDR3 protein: CASSASGGGNEQFF. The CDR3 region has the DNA TGCGCCAGCAGTGCTAGCGGGGGGGGAAATGAGCAGTTCTTC.